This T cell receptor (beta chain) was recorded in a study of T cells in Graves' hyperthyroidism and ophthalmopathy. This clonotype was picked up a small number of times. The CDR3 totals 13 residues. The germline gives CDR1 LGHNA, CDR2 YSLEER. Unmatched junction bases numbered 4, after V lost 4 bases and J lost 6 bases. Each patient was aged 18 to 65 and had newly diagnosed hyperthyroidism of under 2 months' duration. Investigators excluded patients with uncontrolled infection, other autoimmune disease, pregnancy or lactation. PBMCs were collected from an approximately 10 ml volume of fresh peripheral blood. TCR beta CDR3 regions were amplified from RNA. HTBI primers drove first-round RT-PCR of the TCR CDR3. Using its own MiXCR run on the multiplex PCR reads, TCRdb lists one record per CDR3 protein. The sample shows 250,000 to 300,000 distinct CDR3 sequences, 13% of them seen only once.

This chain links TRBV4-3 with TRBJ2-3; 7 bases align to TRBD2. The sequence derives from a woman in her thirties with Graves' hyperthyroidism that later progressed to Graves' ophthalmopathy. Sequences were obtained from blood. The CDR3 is CASSPTGGDTQYF. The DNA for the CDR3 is TGCGCCAGCAGCCCGACGGGAGGCGATACGCAGTATTTT.